This T cell receptor beta chain was documented in a study of cytomegalovirus exposure and HLA in healthy donors. Notes on the study in general: The finding came from a later analysis; first-cohort TCR clusters tended to co-occur in the 90 to 150 validation repertoires.

The donors were in the roughly 130-subject validation cohort; that cohort was separate from the approximately 670-subject first cohort. As concerns this clone: Its target is unknown.

Germline V CDR1 and CDR2: KGHSH, LQKENI. The trim removed 0 bases at V and 6 bases at J, leaving 4 bases unmatched. The CDR3 spans 15 residues. Profiled with immunoSEQ multiplex PCR; TCRdb holds only in-frame clones, not every one. The sample holds about 140,000 clones, about 91% seen once. The sample was PBMCs. The sequence was collected from a woman aged 18 to 35 in good health and CMV-seropositive. The chain recombines TRBV18 with TRBJ2-3; 9 positions match TRBD1. In DNA, the CDR3 is TGTGCCAGCTCACCACCCGCAGACAGGGGGGATACGCAGTATTTT. It is translated as CASSPPADRGDTQYF.